The source of this T cell receptor beta chain is a study of T cell responses to AZD1222 COVID-19 vaccine. Libraries were prepared by immunoSEQ multiplex PCR; TCRdb keeps only in-frame clonotypes and omits some of them. The table shows some 130,000 clones, with 91% occurring only once. J lost 1 base, V lost 4 bases, and 5 bases had no gene match. CDR3 length: 15 amino acids. Germline CDR1 and CDR2: SQVTM and ANQGSEA. The chain carries TRBV29-1 and TRBJ2-3; 10 nucleotides agree with TRBD2. The sample was peripheral blood, taken on day 0 of AZD1222 vaccination. The sequence was collected from an adult in good health. In nucleotides, the CDR3 is TGCAGCGTTGCCTCCGGGACTAGCGGCACAGATACGCAGTATTTT. Protein product: CSVASGTSGTDTQYF.